These 9 T cell receptor beta chains came from one sample sequenced in a study of CD8+ T cells in alopecia areata. Reverse transcribed after extraction, RNA yielded cDNA as the sequencing template. Libraries were prepared by immunoSEQ multiplex PCR; TCRdb keeps only in-frame clonotypes and omits some of them. The sample records 140,000 to 150,000 clones, around 47% being singletons. The source material was CD4+ T cells sorted from blood. The receptors were sampled from a human donor with alopecia areata.

The gene calls are TRBV29-1 and TRBJ2-7; 9 bases map to TRBD1. The CDR3 covers 17 residues. V gave up 7 bases and J gave up 0 bases; unmatched junction bases: 16. CDR1 is SQVTM and CDR2 is ANQGSEA in the germline V gene. CDR3 protein: CSACPGTGSKSSYEQYF. CDR3 bases: TGCAGCGCCTGTCCCGGGACAGGGTCCAAGAGCTCCTACGAGCAGTACTTC.

V usage is TRBV29-1 and J usage is TRBJ2-3; no definite D call. The CDR3 is 11 amino acids. V lost 6 bases and J 0 bases, leaving 4 bases between the germline ends. From germline, CDR1 is SQVTM and CDR2 ANQGSEA. In nucleotides, the CDR3 is TGCAGCGTACGAAGCACAGATACGCAGTATTTT. Amino acids: CSVRSTDTQYF.

The table lists this clone with a few counts. The chain couples TRBV5-6 to TRBJ2-3; D is possibly TRBD2 (5 bases). Trimming took off 4 bases at V and 4 bases at J, with 10 bases between the two ends. CDR1 SGHDT and CDR2 YYEEEE come from the germline V gene. The CDR3 spans 13 residues. This CDR3 reads CASSHTRADTQYF. The CDR3 DNA reads TGTGCCAGCAGCCACACTAGGGCAGATACGCAGTATTTT.

This chain connects TRBV25-1 to TRBJ2-7; 10 nucleotides agree with TRBD1. The ends lost 9 bases at V and 6 bases at J; junction bases unmatched: 8. CDR3 length: 13 amino acids. The germline gives CDR1 MGHDK, CDR2 SYGVNS. This CDR3 is CASSRQGASEQYF. The CDR3 DNA sequence: TGTGCCAGTTCAAGACAGGGGGCTTCCGAGCAGTACTTC.

The CDR3 coding sequence is TGCAGCGTGGAGGACAGGGTAGCTGAAGCTTTCTTT. Its translation: CSVEDRVAEAFF. The chain has TRBV29-1 and TRBJ1-1; 8 positions agree with TRBD1. The CDR3 has 12 amino acids. V was pared by 6 bases and J by 6 bases, with 6 bases of the junction left unmatched. Looked up from germline, CDR1 is SQVTM and CDR2 is ANQGSEA.

The J gene is TRBJ2-7, the V gene TRBV7-6, with a tentative D call TRBD1 (5 bases). V dropped 1 base and J dropped 7 bases, with 14 bases sitting between them. The CDR3 length is 14 residues. From germline, CDR1 is SGHVS and CDR2 FNYEAQ. The DNA for the CDR3 is TGTGCCAGCAGCTTAGGTGCCAGGGAAGGGGAGCAGTACTTC. Protein sequence: CASSLGAREGEQYF. The full variable domain, rest sourced from reference TRBV7-6 and TRBJ2-7, is GAGVSQSPRYKVTKRGQDVALRCDPISGHVSLYWYRQALGQGPEFLTYFNYEAQQDKSGLPNDRFSAERPEGSISTLTIQRTEQRDSAMYRCASSLGAREGEQYFGPGTRLTVT.

The genes are TRBV29-1 and TRBJ1-1; the D gene is possibly TRBD1 (5 bases). The germline V gene encodes CDR1 SQVTM and CDR2 ANQGSEA. This CDR3 has 13 residues. Trimming took off 4 bases at V and 0 bases at J, with 9 bases between the two ends. CDR3 in amino acids: CSVGGMLNTEAFF. The CDR3 DNA reads TGCAGCGTTGGGGGCATGTTGAACACTGAAGCTTTCTTT. The full variable domain, completed using reference TRBV29-1 and TRBJ1-1, is SAVISQKPSRDICQRGTSLTIQCQVDSQVTMMFWYRQQPGQSLTLIATANQGSEATYESGFVIDKFPISRPNLTFSTLTVSNMSPEDSSIYLCSVGGMLNTEAFFGQGTRLTVV.

The chain is built from TRBV29-1 and TRBJ2-7; 10 bases align to TRBD1. The V and J ends lost 8 bases and 7 bases, in that order; junction bases with no gene match: 8. CDR1 and CDR2 (germline): SQVTM, ANQGSEA. CDR3 length equals 12 residues. The CDR3, as DNA: TGCAGCTCCCGGGACAGGGGTGAAGAGCAGTACTTC. Encoded protein: CSSRDRGEEQYF.

This sequence joins TRBV28 and TRBJ1-5; the D is unclear. The CDR3 is 15 amino acids. The germline gives CDR1 MDHEN, CDR2 SYDVKM. V was clipped by 4 bases and J by 2 bases, with 12 bases between them. The CDR3 nucleotides read TGTGCCAGCAGTTCTGAGGGTGCGGGCAATCAGCCCCAGCATTTT. This encodes CASSSEGAGNQPQHF.